A single sample gave rise to the 20 T cell receptor beta chains below, sequenced in a study of blood T cell repertoires in COVID-19. Profiling relied on immunoSEQ multiplex PCR, and the TCRdb table lists in-frame clones only, not all of them. The data contain about 130,000 clones, approximately 80% of them singletons. The sample consisted of peripheral blood. The receptors derive from a woman aged 55-70 years with active or convalescent COVID-19.

The chain combines TRBV2 with TRBJ1-1; D ambiguous. The V and J ends lost 6 bases and 4 bases respectively, with 12 bases between them. Germline V gene lookup returns CDR1 SNHLY and CDR2 FYNNEI. This CDR3 is 13 amino acids long. Here the CDR3 reads CASSPHEGTEAFF. The CDR3 nucleotides are TGTGCCAGCAGCCCTCATGAGGGCACTGAAGCTTTCTTT.

This clone showed up just a few times. The chain couples TRBV30 to TRBJ2-1; TRBD2 agrees at 12 bases. The CDR3 totals 17 residues. The V gene's germline CDR1 is GTSNPN and CDR2 SVGIG (reference sequence). J gave up 0 bases and V 1 base, and 4 bases lay outside the gene matches. The CDR3 reads CAWSGTSGINSYNEQFF. As DNA, the CDR3 is TGTGCCTGGAGTGGGACTAGCGGGATAAACTCCTACAATGAGCAGTTCTTC.

In regard to this clone: One junction end disagrees with the germline gene, perhaps due to a read error. The chain carries TRBV27 and TRBJ2-1; no firm D call. The CDR3 runs 16 residues. Germline values: CDR1 MNHEY, CDR2 SMNVEV (reference sequence). The CDR3 loop is CASSLSGRISYNEQFF. The CDR3 coding sequence is TGTGCCAGCAGCTTATCTGGCAGGATCTCCTACAATGAGCAGTTCTTC.

This clone was observed a handful of times. V and J are TRBV19 and TRBJ1-4; the match to TRBD1 covers 7 bases. V was clipped by 5 bases and J by 4 bases; unmatched bases: 7. CDR3 length equals 15 residues. From germline, CDR1 is LNHDA and CDR2 SQIVND (reference sequence). The CDR3 DNA is TGTGCCAGTAGTCACGGGACAGACATTAATGAAAAACTGTTTTTT. Translation: CASSHGTDINEKLFF. The whole variable domain, filled in from reference TRBV19 and TRBJ1-4, reads DGGITQSPKYLFRKEGQNVTLSCEQNLNHDAMYWYRQDPGQGLRLIYYSQIVNDFQKGDIAEGYSVSREKKESFPLTVTSAQKNPTAFYLCASSHGTDINEKLFFGSGTQLSVL.

This clone was recorded only once. The chain joins TRBV11-2 to TRBJ2-1, with TRBD2 matching over 9 bases. CDR3 length: 15 amino acids. The junction had 10 bases not matched to a gene; V was cut back by 3 bases and J by 10 bases. Germline CDR1 SGHAT, CDR2 FQNNGV. The CDR3 nucleotides read TGTGCCAGCAGCTTGGGCTTGGCGGGGGGGCAGGAGCAGTTCTTC. Translating it yields CASSLGLAGGQEQFF.

The chain combines TRBV10-2 with TRBJ1-2, with 7 bases fitting TRBD1. V lost 6 bases, J lost 7 bases, and 8 bases stayed unmatched. CDR3 length: 13 residues. CDR1 and CDR2 from the germline V gene are WSHSY and SAAADI. CDR3 protein: CASSQDRVSGYTF. Here the CDR3 DNA reads TGCGCCAGCAGCCAAGACAGGGTCTCTGGCTACACCTTC.

The CDR3, as DNA: TGTGCCAGCAGCCGGGGAGATTACTATGGCTACACCTTC. Residues: CASSRGDYYGYTF. The rearrangement joins TRBV3-1 (or the pseudogene TRBV3-2) to TRBJ1-2, with D unclear. CDR1 and CDR2 (germline): LGHDT, YNNKEL (reference sequence). This CDR3 has 13 residues. The ends were cut back, 4 bases at V and 3 bases at J, with 9 bases in the middle.

The rearrangement links TRBV19 to TRBJ2-1; no reliable D call. The CDR3 contains 12 residues. V lost 0 bases and J 8 bases, leaving 5 bases between the germline ends. CDR1 is LNHDA and CDR2 is SQIVND in the germline V gene (reference sequence). The CDR3 nucleotides are TGTGCCAGTAGTATAGATCTCGATGAGCAGTTCTTC. Protein product: CASSIDLDEQFF.

The rearrangement links TRBV19 to TRBJ1-5, with unresolved D. With 3 bases removed from V and 1 base from J, the gap between germline ends came to 10 bases. The germline CDR1 and CDR2 sequences are LNHDA and SQIVND (reference sequence). The CDR3 has 15 amino acids. CDR3 sequence (DNA): TGTGCCAGTAGTATGGAGCGGGGAAGCAATCAGCCCCAGCATTTT. Translation gives CASSMERGSNQPQHF. Filled out from reference TRBV19 and TRBJ1-5, the complete variable domain reads DGGITQSPKYLFRKEGQNVTLSCEQNLNHDAMYWYRQDPGQGLRLIYYSQIVNDFQKGDIAEGYSVSREKKESFPLTVTSAQKNPTAFYLCASSMERGSNQPQHFGDGTRLSIL.

The chain has TRBV5-4 and TRBJ1-3; D is perhaps TRBD1 (6 bases). V was clipped by 4 bases and J by 7 bases, with 18 bases between them. Germline V gene sequence: CDR1 SGHNT, CDR2 YYREEE (reference sequence). The CDR3 runs to 15 residues. The CDR3 DNA reads as TGTGCCAGCAGCGCGCTCCCCGGGACACCCAACACCATATATTTT. Its protein is CASSALPGTPNTIYF.

The gene calls are TRBV28 and TRBJ1-2, with a tentative D call TRBD1 (5 bases). Germline loops: CDR1 MDHEN, CDR2 SYDVKM. The V gene lost 7 bases and the J gene lost 4 bases, with 19 bases spanning the gap. This CDR3 has 15 amino acids. DNA of the CDR3: TGTGCCAGCATCGACAGAGCACTCGACTTCTATGGCTACACCTTC. Translated, it gives CASIDRALDFYGYTF.

This chain joins TRBV7-9 and TRBJ2-3; a possible D gene is TRBD1 (5 bases). Trimming cost V 2 bases and J 4 bases, with 13 bases left between them. The germline CDR1 and CDR2 sequences are SEHNR and FQNEAQ (reference sequence). The CDR3 extends over 15 amino acids. DNA of the CDR3: TGTGCCAGCAGCTTAACTCCCCTCAGGGCAGATACGCAGTATTTT. Encoded protein: CASSLTPLRADTQYF.

The chain recombines TRBV18 with TRBJ1-6; 8 nucleotides line up with TRBD1. The germline gives CDR1 KGHSH, CDR2 LQKENI. There are 14 residues in the CDR3. After removal of 3 bases from V and 7 bases from J, the junction contained 2 bases not matched to a gene. The CDR3 region is CASSPAGGNSPLHF. The CDR3 coding sequence is TGTGCCAGCTCACCGGCAGGGGGCAATTCACCCCTCCACTTT.

This clone occurred a few times. This chain joins TRBV30 and TRBJ1-1, with a possible D match to TRBD1 (5 bases). CDR1 and CDR2 (germline): GTSNPN, SVGIG (reference sequence). This CDR3 has 14 residues. Trimming cost V 1 base and J 1 base, with 10 bases left between them. The CDR3 protein is CAWSAGKGNTEAFF. CDR3 DNA: TGTGCCTGGAGTGCAGGGAAAGGGAACACTGAAGCTTTCTTT.

The chain combines TRBV5-1 with TRBJ2-7, with D perhaps TRBD1 (5 bases). V was shortened by 2 bases and J by 2 bases, with 8 bases between the two germline ends. The CDR3 consists of 13 residues. Germline CDR1 is SGHRS and CDR2 is YFSETQ. The CDR3 region is CASSFDSPYEQYV. CDR3 DNA: TGCGCCAGCAGCTTTGACAGCCCCTACGAGCAGTACGTC.

Here the CDR3 DNA reads TGTGCCAGTAGTACGGGGTATGAAAAACTGTTTTTT. It specifies CASSTGYEKLFF. This rearrangement joins TRBV19 to TRBJ1-4; no clear D gene. The V end lost 4 bases, the J end lost 6 bases, and 6 bases lay between the germline ends. CDR3 length: 12 residues. Per germline, CDR1 LNHDA and CDR2 SQIVND (reference sequence).

This clone has a count of ten or more. This sequence joins TRBV15 and TRBJ2-3; D is perhaps TRBD1 (6 bases). CDR1 and CDR2 (germline): LNHNV, YYDKDF (reference sequence). Trimming shortened V by 5 bases and J by 0 bases, and 15 bases separated the two germline ends. The CDR3 runs to 16 residues. CDR3 DNA: TGTGCCACCAGCGAGAGGATCAGGGGTAGCACAGATACGCAGTATTTT. This codes for CATSERIRGSTDTQYF.

V and J are TRBV7-2 and TRBJ2-1, with D possibly TRBD2 on 5 matching bases. CDR1 is SGHTA and CDR2 is FQGNSA in the germline V gene. V lost 0 bases to trimming and J lost 8 bases, with 14 bases between them. The CDR3 runs 15 residues. CDR3 nucleotides: TGTGCCAGCAGCTTAGCGGCCGTTCGGGAATATGAGCAGTTCTTC. This gives the protein CASSLAAVREYEQFF.

The chain combines TRBV6-2 or TRBV6-3 with TRBJ2-1; 10 nucleotides match TRBD2. Germline CDR1 is MNHEY and CDR2 is SVGEGT. The length of the CDR3 is 16 residues. The junction had 8 bases not matched to a gene; V was cut back by 5 bases and J by 4 bases. CDR3 in DNA: TGTGCCAGCAGTCTCCTCTTAGCGGGAGGTTACAATGAGCAGTTCTTC. Translating gives CASSLLLAGGYNEQFF.

The genes are TRBV19 and TRBJ2-1; TRBD1 matches at 10 bases. Germline V lookup: CDR1 LNHDA, CDR2 SQIVND (reference sequence). This CDR3 contains 16 residues. V was clipped by 6 bases and J by 6 bases; unmatched bases: 11. CDR3 sequence: CASSGTGALRRNEQFF. As DNA, the CDR3 is TGTGCCAGTAGCGGGACAGGGGCGCTCCGCCGCAATGAGCAGTTCTTC.